One and the same sample provided the 10 T cell receptor beta chains below, sequenced in a study of blood T cell repertoires in COVID-19. Profiled with immunoSEQ multiplex PCR; TCRdb holds only in-frame clones, not every one. The top ten clones hold around 1.2% of a sample with over 200,000 clones, about 92% of them seen once. Material for sequencing was peripheral blood. These receptors all stem from a young man with acute or convalescent COVID-19.

The V and J genes are TRBV13 and TRBJ2-1; 9 positions match TRBD2. Germline V gives CDR1 PRHDT, CDR2 FYEKMQ (reference sequence). The CDR3 extends over 19 amino acids. V shed 6 bases and J 8 bases; nucleotides not matched to a gene: 23. In DNA, the CDR3 is TGTGCCAGCAGTCTAAACTTTGGGGGTAGCGGGAGAAGTGGCGATGAGCAGTTCTTC. This encodes CASSLNFGGSGRSGDEQFF. The variable domain in full, completed from reference TRBV13 and TRBJ2-1, reads AAGVIQSPRHLIKEKRETATLKCYPIPRHDTVYWYQQGPGQDPQFLISFYEKMQSDKGSIPDRFSAQQFSDYHSELNMSSLELGDSALYFCASSLNFGGSGRSGDEQFFGPGTRLTVL.

This clone occurred once. The chain has TRBV28 and TRBJ1-5; 7 nucleotides line up with TRBD1. Losses at the gene ends were 6 bases for V and 10 bases for J; bases not matched to a gene: 6. Per the germline V gene, CDR1 is MDHEN and CDR2 is SYDVKM. The CDR3 spans 12 residues. CDR3 coding DNA: TGTGCCAGCAGCCTTCGGACAGGCCCCCAGCATTTT. Its protein product is CASSLRTGPQHF.

This clone occurred many times. This chain joins TRBV7-6 and TRBJ2-3; 9 bases match TRBD2. The CDR3 totals 17 residues. V shed 4 bases and J 6 bases; nucleotides not matched to a gene: 14. CDR1 SGHVS and CDR2 FNYEAQ come from the germline V gene. In DNA form, the CDR3 reads TGTGCCAGCAGCTCCACCTCGACTAGCGGAGCTTTGGATACGCAGTATTTT. This encodes CASSSTSTSGALDTQYF.

This sequence joins TRBV11-2 and TRBJ2-5; possible D gene TRBD2, 5 bases. This CDR3 is built from 13 residues. V shed 6 bases and J shed 3 bases, with 11 bases lying between them. In germline, CDR1 is SGHAT, CDR2 FQNNGV. For the CDR3, the DNA is TGTGCCAGCAGATTGGGAGATGAAGAGACCCAGTACTTC. Its protein product is CASRLGDEETQYF.

The rearrangement joins TRBV10-2 to TRBJ2-1; possible D gene TRBD1, 5 bases. V dropped 6 bases and J dropped 10 bases, with 16 bases sitting between them. Germline V gives CDR1 WSHSY, CDR2 SAAADI. The CDR3 is 13 residues long. CDR3 nucleotides: TGCGCCAGCAGGCGGACACTTTTGGGAGAGCAGTTCTTC. Its translation: CASRRTLLGEQFF.

The chain has TRBV7-9 and TRBJ1-1; 8 bases fit TRBD1. With V trimmed by 4 bases and J by 8 bases, 0 bases remained unmatched. The CDR3 extends over 11 amino acids. CDR1 and CDR2 (germline): SEHNR, FQNEAQ (reference sequence). CDR3 DNA sequence: TGTGCCAGCAGCTGGGACAGGGAAGCTTTCTTT. Amino acid sequence: CASSWDREAFF.

The chain carries TRBV7-9 and TRBJ2-1, with D uncertain. The CDR3 extends over 15 amino acids. V lost 3 bases to trimming and J lost 0 bases, with 9 bases between them. The V gene's germline CDR1 is SEHNR and CDR2 FQNEAQ (reference sequence). CDR3 nucleotide sequence: TGTGCCAGCAGCTTGACGGAGAGCTCCTACAATGAGCAGTTCTTC. It translates to CASSLTESSYNEQFF.

The rearrangement uses TRBV30 and TRBJ2-7; tentative D call: TRBD2 (5 bases). V lost 2 bases and J 1 base, leaving 18 bases between the germline ends. The V gene's germline CDR1 is GTSNPN and CDR2 SVGIG (reference sequence). The CDR3 has 16 amino acids. The chain's CDR3 is CAWSIRGTIRSYEQYF. CDR3 DNA: TGTGCCTGGAGTATACGGGGTACGATCCGTTCCTACGAGCAGTACTTC.

This clone came up once. V and J are TRBV4-1 and TRBJ2-2; 8 positions agree with TRBD1. Trimming took 3 bases from V and 4 from J; bases not matched to a gene: 7. CDR3 length: 16 residues. Germline CDR1 and CDR2: MGHRA and YSYEKL. Written as DNA, the CDR3 is TGCGCCAGCAGCCAGCCCCGAGACAGGGGCACCGGGGAGCTGTTTTTT. It yields the protein CASSQPRDRGTGELFF.

CDR3 sequence (DNA): TGTGCCAGCAGCTTATGGCAATCTGGGGCCAACGTCCTGACTTTC. Its protein product is CASSLWQSGANVLTF. V is TRBV7-2 and J is TRBJ2-6; D call uncertain. Germline CDR1 SGHTA, CDR2 FQGNSA. The CDR3 is 15 amino acids. Trimming took 2 bases from V and 1 from J, leaving 6 bases between them.